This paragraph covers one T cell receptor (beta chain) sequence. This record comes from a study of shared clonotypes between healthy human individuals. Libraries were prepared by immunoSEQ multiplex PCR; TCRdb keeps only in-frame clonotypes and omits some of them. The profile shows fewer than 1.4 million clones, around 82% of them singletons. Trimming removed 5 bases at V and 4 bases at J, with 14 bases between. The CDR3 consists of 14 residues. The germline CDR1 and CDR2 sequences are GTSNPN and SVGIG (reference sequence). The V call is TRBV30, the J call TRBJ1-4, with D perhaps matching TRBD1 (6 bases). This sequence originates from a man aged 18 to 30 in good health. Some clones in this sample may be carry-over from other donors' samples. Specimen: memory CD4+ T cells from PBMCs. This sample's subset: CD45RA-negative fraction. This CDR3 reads CAWQTGTINEKLFF. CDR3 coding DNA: TGTGCCTGGCAGACAGGAACTATTAATGAAAAACTGTTTTTT.